A selection of T cell receptor beta chains follows, all from one sample in a study of blood T cells in healthy people across ages. TCRdb fed the 5' RACE reads into MiXCR, producing one record per CDR3 protein. Among 1.2 million to 1.5 million distinct CDR3 sequences listed, roughly 40% were seen once. What was sequenced was blood. Receptors originate from a woman between 18 and 30 years old in good health. Both conserved end residues are part of each CDR3. The D gene is left open where the match is weak. Clone size is not always given. Where it is, it says once, few, many or a class for expanded clones.

size | D | J | V | DNA | CDR3
many | - | TRBJ2-7 | TRBV12-3/TRBV12-4 | TGTGCCAGCAGTTTCGGACAGTCCTACGAGCAGTACTTC | CASSFGQSYEQYF
- | - | TRBJ2-3 | TRBV4-1 | TGCGCCAGCAGCCAATTAGGGGGGGGCGTAGGAACAGATACGCAGTATTTT | CASSQLGGGVGTDTQYF
- | - | TRBJ1-2 | TRBV5-1 | TGCGCCAGCAGCCCGACCCCGGGACAAAAAATCTATGGCTACACCTTC | CASSPTPGQKIYGYTF
few | - | TRBJ2-5 | TRBV7-2 | TGTGCCAGCAGCTTAGGGATCGTTAGGTACTTC | CASSLGIVRYF
- | - | TRBJ2-7 | TRBV3-1 | TGTGCCAGCAGCCAAGATCACACTACCTACGAGCAGTACTTC | CASSQDHTTYEQYF
- | - | TRBJ2-7 | TRBV20-1 | TGCAGTGCTAGAGATGAGACAAATTACTACGAGCAGTACTTC | CSARDETNYYEQYF
- | - | TRBJ1-2 | TRBV28 | TGTGCCAGCAGTCCGGGGGACACCCGATTAAATGGCTACACCTTC | CASSPGDTRLNGYTF
- | TRBD2 | TRBJ2-7 | TRBV27 | TGTGCCAGCAGCCGACTAGCGGGGGGGGGAAACTCCTACGAGCAGTACTTC | CASSRLAGGGNSYEQYF
few | TRBD2 | TRBJ2-3 | TRBV7-2 | TGTGCCAGCAGCTCACGACTAGCGCAAAGCACAGATACGCAGTATTTT | CASSSRLAQSTDTQYF
- | TRBD1 | TRBJ1-4 | TRBV18 | TGTGCCAGCTCACCTGGGGACAGAGGCGAAAAACTGTTTTTT | CASSPGDRGEKLFF
- | TRBD2 | TRBJ2-1 | TRBV20-1 | TGCAGTGCTAGAGGGGCGGGAGTATTTGAGCAGTTCTTC | CSARGAGVFEQFF
- | - | TRBJ2-5 | TRBV5-1 | TGCGCCAGCAGCGTCAGGACTACACAAGAGACCCAGTACTTC | CASSVRTTQETQYF
- | - | TRBJ2-2 | TRBV6-1 | TGTGCCAGCAGTGAACAGACCACCGGGGAGCTGTTTTTT | CASSEQTTGELFF
- | - | TRBJ1-1 | TRBV7-2 | TGTGCCAGCAGCTTAGATCAGGGGAGTCTGATGAACACTGAAGCTTTCTTT | CASSLDQGSLMNTEAFF
few | TRBD2 | TRBJ2-3 | TRBV9 | TGTGCCAGCAGCGAGACACGGAGAGCGGGGGCCGTGATGGCCACAGATACGCAGTATTTT | CASSETRRAGAVMATDTQYF
- | - | TRBJ1-2 | TRBV6-5 | TGTGCCAGCAGACCCGGAGGGGCGGCTAACTATGGCTACACCTTC | CASRPGGAANYGYTF
- | - | TRBJ2-3 | TRBV6-5 | TGTGCCAGCAGTTACTCGGTGGTATCGAGCGGGTCCATCGATACGCAGTATTTT | CASSYSVVSSGSIDTQYF
- | TRBD2 | TRBJ2-4 | TRBV5-5 | TGTGCCAGCAGCTTTCCAGGACCTAGCGGGGGACCCGGAGCCAAAAACATTCAGTACTTC | CASSFPGPSGGPGAKNIQYF
many | TRBD2 | TRBJ2-3 | TRBV7-2 | TGTGCCAGCAGCGTAAGACTAGCGGACACAGATACGCAGTATTTT | CASSVRLADTDTQYF
- | - | TRBJ1-2 | TRBV7-2 | TGTGCCAGCAGCTTAGCGGGGCAGGCGTTATCTGGCTACACCTTC | CASSLAGQALSGYTF
once | - | TRBJ2-2 | TRBV9 | TGTGCCAGCAGCGTAGCTGGCAGCACGAACACTGGGGAGCTGTTTTTT | CASSVAGSTNTGELFF
- | TRBD2 | TRBJ2-5 | TRBV20-1 | TGCAGTGCTAGAGGGACTAGCGGGTTCCAAGAGACCCAGTACTTC | CSARGTSGFQETQYF
- | TRBD1 | TRBJ1-2 | TRBV27 | TGTGCCAGCAGTCCTTTGACAGGGAGGGGTGGCTACACCTTC | CASSPLTGRGGYTF
- | - | TRBJ2-7 | TRBV7-2 | TGTGCCAGCAGCTTAACGGCCTCTGTACTGGGCGAGCAGTACTTC | CASSLTASVLGEQYF
few | - | TRBJ2-3 | TRBV3-1 | TGTGCCAGCAGCCGCTATTCCCACACAGATACGCAGTATTTT | CASSRYSHTDTQYF
- | - | TRBJ1-5 | TRBV12-3/TRBV12-4 | TGTGCCAGCAGCCCCGAGGGACGGAGCAATCAGCCCCAGCATTTT | CASSPEGRSNQPQHF
- | TRBD1 | TRBJ2-3 | TRBV27 | TGTGCCAGCAGTTTGTCCCGGGACAGGGAGTCGCGCACAGATACGCAGTATTTT | CASSLSRDRESRTDTQYF
- | TRBD1 | TRBJ1-2 | TRBV30 | TGTGCCGAGGGACAGGGAGGAAGAAGAGGCTACACCTTC | CAEGQGGRRGYTF
few | - | TRBJ1-4 | TRBV20-1 | TGCAGTGCAGAGGTCCCTAATGAAAAACTGTTTTTT | CSAEVPNEKLFF
few | TRBD2 | TRBJ2-5 | TRBV5-1 | TGCGCCAGCAGCCAAGGGACTAGCGGGGTGGACCAGTACTTC | CASSQGTSGVDQYF
few | - | TRBJ1-2 | TRBV21-1 | TGTGCCAGCAGCAACCTCAGGGGGCTACATGGCTACACCTTC | CASSNLRGLHGYTF
once | - | TRBJ2-3 | TRBV3-1 | TGTGCCAGCAGCCATTTGATCGCCAGCACAGATACGCAGTATTTT | CASSHLIASTDTQYF
- | - | TRBJ2-7 | TRBV4-1 | TGCGCCAGCAGCCAAGAGGCTCCCTTCAATGAGCAGTACTTC | CASSQEAPFNEQYF
few | - | TRBJ2-7 | TRBV6-4 | TGTGCCAGCAAGCAGGGGCAGACCTCCTACGAGCAGTACTTC | CASKQGQTSYEQYF
once | - | TRBJ1-1 | TRBV4-1 | TGCGCCAGCAGCCAACAGTCCGGTACTGAAGCTTTCTTT | CASSQQSGTEAFF
- | TRBD1 | TRBJ1-1 | TRBV7-6 | TGTGCCAGCAGCTTAGCGGCCGGACAGGTGAACACTGAAGCTTTCTTT | CASSLAAGQVNTEAFF
- | - | TRBJ2-5 | TRBV12-3/TRBV12-4 | TGTGCCAGCAACGCAGGGGTAATGGAGACCCAGTACTTC | CASNAGVMETQYF
- | - | TRBJ2-7 | TRBV2 | TGTGCCAGCAGTACTGACGGTGTGGGTTACGAGCAGTACTTC | CASSTDGVGYEQYF
- | - | TRBJ2-7 | TRBV29-1 | TGCAGCGTTGAAGAGCAGGCCTCGAGGGAGCAGTACTTC | CSVEEQASREQYF
few | - | TRBJ2-1 | TRBV4-1 | TGCGCCAGCAGCCAAGATATGGGGGGTGAGCAGTTCTTC | CASSQDMGGEQFF